The sample holds many counts of the clone carrying this T cell receptor (beta chain). As yet, its antigen is unknown. The CDR3 is made up of 15 amino acids. Trimming stripped 6 bases from V and 2 bases from J, with 14 bases between. These data are taken from a study of CD8 T cells in ankylosing spondylitis. Study-level findings and limits: Significant enrichment of disease-linked clones was reportedly seen in matched ankylosing spondylitis synovial fluid. A TCR beta motif of several highly homologous variants seemed to mark ankylosing spondylitis blood. Reports of some motif variants in reactive arthritis synovial fluid and blood predate this one. Disease-linked clones were found to be CD8+ and relatively rare in peripheral blood.

TCRdb reprocessed the 5' RACE reads with MiXCR, giving one entry per CDR3 protein. This table holds roughly 130,000 distinct CDR3 sequences, around 7% found once. The chain is built from TRBV12-3 or TRBV12-4 and TRBJ2-4; a possible D gene is TRBD2 (6 bases). What was sequenced was blood, either unsorted or a sorted T cell fraction (not recorded which). The source of this sequence is a male donor with ankylosing spondylitis or in good health (not recorded which). CDR3 coding DNA: TGTGCCAGCAGCCCGCGGGCGGGGTCCAAAAACATTCAGTACTTC. This gives the protein CASSPRAGSKNIQYF.